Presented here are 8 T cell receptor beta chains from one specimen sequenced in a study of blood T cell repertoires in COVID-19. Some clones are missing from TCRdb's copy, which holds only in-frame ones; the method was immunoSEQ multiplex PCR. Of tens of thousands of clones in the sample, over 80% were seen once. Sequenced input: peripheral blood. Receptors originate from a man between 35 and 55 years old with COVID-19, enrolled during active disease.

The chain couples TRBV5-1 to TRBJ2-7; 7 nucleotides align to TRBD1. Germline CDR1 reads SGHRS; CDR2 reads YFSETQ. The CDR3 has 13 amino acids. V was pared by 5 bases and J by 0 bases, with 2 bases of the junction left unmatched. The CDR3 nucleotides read TGCGCCAGCAGGGGGGACAGCTCCTACGAGCAGTACTTC. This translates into CASRGDSSYEQYF.

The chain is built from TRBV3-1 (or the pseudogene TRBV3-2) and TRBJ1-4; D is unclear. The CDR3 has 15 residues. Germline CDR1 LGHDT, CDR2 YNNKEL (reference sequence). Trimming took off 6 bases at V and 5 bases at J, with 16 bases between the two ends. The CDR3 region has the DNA TGTGCCAGCAGTCCGGGGAGGAATAAGAATGAAAAACTGTTTTTT. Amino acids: CASSPGRNKNEKLFF.

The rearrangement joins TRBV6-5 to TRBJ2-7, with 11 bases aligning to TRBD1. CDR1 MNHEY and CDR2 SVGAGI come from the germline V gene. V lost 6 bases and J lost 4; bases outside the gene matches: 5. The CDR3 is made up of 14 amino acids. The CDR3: CASRGTGGMYEQYF. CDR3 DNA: TGTGCCAGCAGGGGGACAGGGGGAATGTACGAGCAGTACTTC.

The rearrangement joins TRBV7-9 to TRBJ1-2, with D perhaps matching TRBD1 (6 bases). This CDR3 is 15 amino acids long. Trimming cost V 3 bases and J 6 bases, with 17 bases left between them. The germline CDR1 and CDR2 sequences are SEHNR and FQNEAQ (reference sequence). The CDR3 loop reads CASSFAPAGGHGYTF. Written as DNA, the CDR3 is TGTGCCAGCAGCTTTGCCCCGGCCGGGGGGCATGGCTACACCTTC.

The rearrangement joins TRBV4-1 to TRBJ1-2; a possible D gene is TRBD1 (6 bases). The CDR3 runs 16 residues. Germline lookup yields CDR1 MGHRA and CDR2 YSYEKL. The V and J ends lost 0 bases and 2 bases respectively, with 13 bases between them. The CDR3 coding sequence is TGCGCCAGCAGCCAAGAGTCAGGGGTCGGGAACTATGGCTACACCTTC. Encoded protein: CASSQESGVGNYGYTF.

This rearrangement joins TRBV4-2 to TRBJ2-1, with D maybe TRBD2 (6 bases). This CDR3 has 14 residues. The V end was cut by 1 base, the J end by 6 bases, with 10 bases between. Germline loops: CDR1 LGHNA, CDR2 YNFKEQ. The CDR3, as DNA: TGTGCCAGCAGCCAAGGGGACTTGGGCAATGAGCAGTTCTTC. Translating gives CASSQGDLGNEQFF.

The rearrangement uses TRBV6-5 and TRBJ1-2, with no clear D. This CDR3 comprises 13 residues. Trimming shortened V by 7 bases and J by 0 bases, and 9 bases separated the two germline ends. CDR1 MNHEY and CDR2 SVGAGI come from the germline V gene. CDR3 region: CASKEETNYGYTF. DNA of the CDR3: TGTGCCAGCAAGGAGGAAACTAACTATGGCTACACCTTC.

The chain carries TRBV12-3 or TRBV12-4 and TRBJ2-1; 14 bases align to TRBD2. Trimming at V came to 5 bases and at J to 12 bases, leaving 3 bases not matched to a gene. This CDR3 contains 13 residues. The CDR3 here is CASSPGLAGGQFF. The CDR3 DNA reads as TGTGCCAGCAGTCCCGGACTAGCGGGAGGGCAGTTCTTC.